Presented here are 4 T cell receptor beta chains from one specimen sequenced in a study of CD8+ T cells in alopecia areata. As to treatment: oral pan-JAK inhibitor, 5-10 mg twice daily. Sequencing templates came from extracted RNA that was reverse transcribed into cDNA. Data came from immunoSEQ multiplex PCR; TCRdb stores just in-frame clones and leaves some out. The sample includes about 170,000 clones, around 58% of them seen just once. The material was CD4+ T cells sorted from blood, obtained at approximately week 60, from a patient treated with tofacitinib. The receptors here all came from a human donor with alopecia areata.

The chain joins TRBV14 to TRBJ2-4, with TRBD2 as a possible D gene (7 bases). Trimming removed 10 bases from V and 7 bases from J, with 17 bases in between. This CDR3 has 13 amino acids. The germline V gene encodes CDR1 SGHDN and CDR2 FVKESK. This CDR3 is CATSRGAKNIQYF. Written as DNA, the CDR3 is TGTGCCACCTCACGGGGGGCTAAGAACATTCAGTACTTC.

This clone has only a few counts. The CDR3 sequence is CASSENRRTSSMETQYF. CDR3 sequence (DNA): TGTGCCAGCAGTGAAAACAGGAGGACTAGCAGTATGGAGACCCAGTACTTC. J is TRBJ2-5 and V is TRBV25-1; 8 bases map to TRBD2. With 2 bases clipped from V and 5 bases from J, the junction kept 13 bases outside the gene matches. Germline-derived CDR1 and CDR2 are MGHDK and SYGVNS. The CDR3 covers 17 residues. The whole variable domain, remainder taken from reference TRBV25-1 and TRBJ2-5, is EADIYQTPRYLVIGTGKKITLECSQTMGHDKMYWYQQDPGMELHLIHYSYGVNSTEKGDLSSESTVSRIRTEHFPLTLESARPSHTSQYLCASSENRRTSSMETQYFGPGTRLLVL.

In its sample, this clone was seen a few times. The sample has other DNA sequences that encode this CDR3 too. The genes are TRBV29-1 and TRBJ1-5; unclear D gene. Trimming cost V 4 bases and J 1 base, with 8 bases left between them. Germline values: CDR1 SQVTM, CDR2 ANQGSEA. The CDR3 runs to 13 residues. CDR3 bases: TGCAGCGTTGGGGGAGGGAGCAATCAGCCCCAGCATTTT. It codes for CSVGGGSNQPQHF. Together with reference TRBV29-1 and TRBJ1-5, the CDR3 gives the full variable domain: SAVISQKPSRDICQRGTSLTIQCQVDSQVTMMFWYRQQPGQSLTLIATANQGSEATYESGFVIDKFPISRPNLTFSTLTVSNMSPEDSSIYLCSVGGGSNQPQHFGDGTRLSIL.

The chain links TRBV10-3 to TRBJ2-7, with 9 bases identical to TRBD1. Germline loops: CDR1 ENHRY, CDR2 SYGVKD. The length of the CDR3 is 14 residues. Germline trimming cut 3 bases from V and 2 bases from J; bases unmatched to any gene: 2. In DNA form, the CDR3 reads TGTGCCATCAGTGATGACAGGGGGGCCTACGAGCAGTACTTC. It codes for CAISDDRGAYEQYF.